These 12 T cell receptor beta chains were all obtained from the same sample, sequenced in a study of T cell repertoires in cytomegalovirus infection. No antigen has been identified for these receptors. Using its own MiXCR run on the reads, TCRdb lists one record per CDR3 protein. The sample consists of roughly 990,000 distinct CDR3 sequences, roughly 30% of them appearing once. Source: cultured CD8+ T cells from PBMCs, taken from culture after CMV antigen stimulation. These receptors all stem from a human donor in good health (CMV status not recorded). Some clones in this sample may be carry-over from other donors' samples.

There are many counts of this clonotype. This chain connects TRBV7-2 to TRBJ2-2, with D possibly matching TRBD2 (6 bases). Between the trimmed V and J ends, which lost 8 bases and 0 bases, there was a span of 13 bases. The germline gives CDR1 SGHTA, CDR2 FQGNSA. This CDR3 is 15 amino acids long. The CDR3 spells CASSRGGANTGELFF. The CDR3 DNA is TGTGCCAGCTCGCGGGGAGGAGCGAACACCGGGGAGCTGTTTTTT.

The rearrangement uses TRBV11-2 and TRBJ2-7; 9 positions match TRBD1. The V gene end was trimmed by 7 bases and the J gene end by 3 bases; junction bases not matched to a gene: 7. The CDR3 totals 14 residues. Germline V lookup: CDR1 SGHAT, CDR2 FQNNGV. The CDR3 protein is CASTTGGSNYEQYF. Written as DNA, the CDR3 is TGTGCCAGCACCACAGGGGGCTCAAACTACGAGCAGTACTTC.

This clonotype was detected ten times or more. The genes are TRBV27 and TRBJ2-1, with D hard to call. The CDR3 is 13 residues long. V was trimmed by 3 bases and J by 5 bases, leaving 8 bases between them. Germline loops: CDR1 MNHEY, CDR2 SMNVEV (reference sequence). CDR3 in amino acids: CASSFNRNNEQFF. Here the CDR3 DNA reads TGTGCCAGCAGTTTTAACAGAAACAATGAGCAGTTCTTC.

The V and J genes are TRBV19 and TRBJ2-5, with D possibly TRBD1 on 6 matching bases. CDR1 is LNHDA and CDR2 is SQIVND in the germline V gene (reference sequence). Trimming took 8 bases from V and 5 from J, leaving 21 bases between them. The CDR3 loop spans 15 amino acids. The CDR3 here is CASQGKGVGVETQYF. The CDR3 nucleotides are TGTGCCAGTCAGGGGAAGGGGGTTGGTGTGGAGACCCAGTACTTC.

The chain is built from TRBV7-6 and TRBJ1-1, with TRBD1 identical over 8 bases. The CDR3 has 16 amino acids. CDR1 SGHVS and CDR2 FNYEAQ come from the germline V gene. The J segment lost 0 bases and the V segment lost 5 bases, leaving 8 bases of the junction unmatched. CDR3: CASSGRTGSMNTEAFF. The DNA for the CDR3 is TGTGCCAGCAGCGGGCGGACAGGGAGTATGAACACTGAAGCTTTCTTT.

The CDR3 sequence is CASSIDETGGTEAFF. The CDR3, as DNA: TGTGCCAGTAGTATAGATGAGACAGGGGGCACTGAAGCTTTCTTT. The V gene is TRBV19, the J gene TRBJ1-1, with 9 bases aligning to TRBD1. Germline V gene data show CDR1 as LNHDA and CDR2 as SQIVND (reference sequence). The CDR3 runs 15 residues. The J segment lost 4 bases and the V segment lost 0 bases, leaving 3 bases of the junction unmatched.

The table lists this clonotype with a few counts. The chain is built from TRBV14 and TRBJ2-1; 8 positions match TRBD1. The trim removed 7 bases at V and 6 bases at J, leaving 5 bases unmatched. Per germline, CDR1 SGHDN and CDR2 FVKESK. The CDR3 runs to 13 residues. This chain's CDR3 is CASTQGAVNEQFF. CDR3 bases: TGTGCCAGCACCCAGGGGGCAGTCAATGAGCAGTTCTTC.

The V gene is TRBV18, the J gene TRBJ2-7; a possible D gene is TRBD1 (6 bases). Trimming cost V 2 bases and J 3 bases, with 11 bases left between them. The CDR3 contains 14 residues. Germline-derived CDR1 and CDR2 are KGHSH and LQKENI. The CDR3 DNA reads as TGTGCCAGCTCACCAAGGAAGGGGGACTACGAGCAGTACGTC. It codes for CASSPRKGDYEQYV.

The rearrangement uses TRBV9 and TRBJ2-5; the D is unclear. Between the trimmed V and J ends, which lost 0 bases and 2 bases, there was a span of 8 bases. The germline CDR1 and CDR2 sequences are SGDLS and YYNGEE. The CDR3 is made up of 14 amino acids. CDR3 sequence (DNA): TGTGCCAGCAGCGTAGAATTGGTGCAAGAGACCCAGTACTTC. Amino acid sequence: CASSVELVQETQYF.

The chain is built from TRBV3-1 and TRBJ1-2, with D possibly matching TRBD1 (6 bases). The germline gives CDR1 LGHDT, CDR2 YNNKEL (reference sequence). Trimming shortened V by 3 bases and J by 7 bases, and 21 bases separated the two germline ends. The CDR3 has 16 residues. CDR3 sequence (DNA): TGTGCCAGCAGCCACCTACCACAGGGCGAACGGGGTGGCTACACCTTC. This translates into CASSHLPQGERGGYTF.

In its sample, this clonotype was seen a few times. V and J are TRBV29-1 and TRBJ2-6; D not resolved. This CDR3 comprises 13 residues. The ends were cut back, 5 bases at V and 2 bases at J, with 7 bases in the middle. Germline CDR1 SQVTM, CDR2 ANQGSEA. The CDR3 is CSVWVTGANVLTF. The CDR3 region has the DNA TGCAGCGTTTGGGTAACTGGGGCCAACGTCCTGACTTTC. Filled out from reference TRBV29-1 and TRBJ2-6, the complete variable domain reads SAVISQKPSRDICQRGTSLTIQCQVDSQVTMMFWYRQQPGQSLTLIATANQGSEATYESGFVIDKFPISRPNLTFSTLTVSNMSPEDSSIYLCSVWVTGANVLTFGAGSRLTVL.

The chain's CDR3 is CASGLGQNEQFF. The CDR3 region has the DNA TGTGCTAGTGGTTTGGGCCAGAATGAGCAGTTCTTC. The chain uses TRBV12-5 and TRBJ2-1; no clear D. The CDR3 is 12 amino acids. Germline CDR1 LGHNT, CDR2 FRNRAP. V shed 1 base and J shed 7 bases, with 5 bases lying between them.